The rows below give T cell receptor beta chains drawn from one sample of a study of blood T cell repertoires in COVID-19. The protocol was immunoSEQ multiplex PCR, while the TCRdb copy is restricted to in-frame clones and leaves out a portion. The profile covers about 130,000 clones, with about 87% appearing a single time and over 3.5% taken by the ten largest. The sample consisted of peripheral blood. The receptors shown here come from a woman aged 60 to 75 with acute or convalescent COVID-19. Both conserved end residues are part of each CDR3. The order of the fields is J gene, D gene, clone size, V gene, CDR3 protein, CDR3 DNA. D genes are given only for firm matches. Only some rows state a clone size, as once, few, many or a class for expanded clones.

j_call: TRBJ1-4; d_call: TRBD1; clone_size: NA; v_call: TRBV5-1; cdr3_aa: CASSVQGAREKLFF; cdr3_nt: TGCGCCAGCAGCGTCCAGGGGGCCCGTGAAAAACTGTTTTTT
j_call: TRBJ2-2; d_call: TRBD2; clone_size: NA; v_call: TRBV3-1/TRBV3-2; cdr3_aa: CASSFPRLALNTGELFF; cdr3_nt: TGTGCCAGCAGCTTCCCTAGACTAGCGCTGAACACCGGGGAGCTGTTTTTT
j_call: TRBJ1-1; d_call: TRBD1; clone_size: NA; v_call: TRBV14; cdr3_aa: CASSRAGTGVFQAFF; cdr3_nt: TGTGCCAGCAGTCGAGCCGGGACAGGGGTATTTCAAGCTTTCTTT
j_call: TRBJ1-1; d_call: TRBD1; clone_size: NA; v_call: TRBV29-1; cdr3_aa: CSVHGQGGTEAFF; cdr3_nt: TGCAGCGTTCATGGACAGGGTGGCACTGAAGCTTTCTTT
j_call: TRBJ1-1; d_call: NA; clone_size: NA; v_call: TRBV28; cdr3_aa: CASSLIRGSEAFF; cdr3_nt: TGTGCCAGCAGTTTAATTAGGGGGAGCGAAGCTTTCTTT
j_call: TRBJ1-2; d_call: TRBD1; clone_size: once; v_call: TRBV5-4; cdr3_aa: CASSEGQGFGYTF; cdr3_nt: TGTGCCAGCAGCGAAGGACAGGGGTTTGGCTACACCTTC
j_call: TRBJ1-3; d_call: NA; clone_size: few; v_call: TRBV27; cdr3_aa: CASRSNSGNTIYF; cdr3_nt: TGTGCCAGCAGGAGTAACTCTGGAAACACCATATATTTT
j_call: TRBJ1-1; d_call: NA; clone_size: few; v_call: TRBV9; cdr3_aa: CASSVTLATEAFF; cdr3_nt: TGTGCCAGCAGCGTCACGCTGGCCACTGAAGCTTTCTTT
j_call: TRBJ1-4; d_call: TRBD1; clone_size: once; v_call: TRBV27; cdr3_aa: CASSDTGGRAEKLFF; cdr3_nt: TGTGCCAGCAGTGATACAGGGGGCCGGGCTGAAAAACTGTTTTTT
j_call: TRBJ1-1; d_call: NA; clone_size: NA; v_call: TRBV5-1; cdr3_aa: CASSSPGMHEAFF; cdr3_nt: TGCGCCAGCAGCTCCCCGGGGATGCATGAAGCTTTCTTT
j_call: TRBJ2-2; d_call: NA; clone_size: NA; v_call: TRBV29-1; cdr3_aa: CSVRVGNTGELFF; cdr3_nt: TGCAGCGTACGGGTAGGGAACACCGGGGAGCTGTTTTTT
j_call: TRBJ1-6; d_call: NA; clone_size: once; v_call: TRBV19; cdr3_aa: CASSIDRDNYSPLHF; cdr3_nt: TGTGCCAGTAGTATAGACCGGGACAACTATTCACCCCTCCACTTT
j_call: TRBJ2-3; d_call: TRBD1; clone_size: NA; v_call: TRBV19; cdr3_aa: CASSTLHDRVVTDTQYF; cdr3_nt: TGTGCCAGTAGTACCCTTCATGACAGGGTGGTGACAGATACGCAGTATTTT
j_call: TRBJ2-1; d_call: NA; clone_size: once; v_call: TRBV7-3; cdr3_aa: CASSSTGGMSTPFF; cdr3_nt: TGTGCCAGCAGCTCTACAGGCGGGATGTCCACACCGTTCTTC
j_call: TRBJ1-3; d_call: NA; clone_size: NA; v_call: TRBV12-3/TRBV12-4; cdr3_aa: CASNRGSGNTIYF; cdr3_nt: TGTGCCAGCAATCGCGGCTCTGGAAACACCATATATTTT
j_call: TRBJ1-2; d_call: NA; clone_size: NA; v_call: TRBV18; cdr3_aa: CASSPGQDNYGYTF; cdr3_nt: TGTGCCAGCTCACCGGGCCAGGATAACTATGGCTACACCTTC
j_call: TRBJ1-2; d_call: NA; clone_size: NA; v_call: TRBV28; cdr3_aa: CASSSPAGNYGYTF; cdr3_nt: TGTGCCAGCAGTTCACCGGCAGGGAACTATGGCTACACCTTC
j_call: TRBJ1-2; d_call: NA; clone_size: NA; v_call: TRBV24-1; cdr3_aa: CATSDSGQRGTYGYTF; cdr3_nt: TGTGCCACCAGTGATTCCGGACAGAGGGGAACCTATGGCTACACCTTC
j_call: TRBJ2-2; d_call: TRBD1; clone_size: NA; v_call: TRBV6-5; cdr3_aa: CASSRDRVTGELFF; cdr3_nt: TGTGCCAGCAGCCGGGACAGGGTTACCGGGGAGCTGTTTTTT
j_call: TRBJ2-3; d_call: NA; clone_size: NA; v_call: TRBV6-5; cdr3_aa: CASSYSVDTTDTQYF; cdr3_nt: TGTGCCAGCAGTTACTCCGTGGACACTACAGATACGCAGTATTTT
j_call: TRBJ2-5; d_call: TRBD1; clone_size: NA; v_call: TRBV27; cdr3_aa: CASSLGSGGETQYF; cdr3_nt: TGTGCCAGCAGTTTAGGGTCAGGGGGAGAGACCCAGTACTTC
j_call: TRBJ2-5; d_call: NA; clone_size: once; v_call: TRBV5-1; cdr3_aa: CASSLEGGKTQYF; cdr3_nt: TGCGCCAGCAGCTTGGAAGGAGGGAAGACCCAGTACTTC
j_call: TRBJ1-1; d_call: NA; clone_size: NA; v_call: TRBV27; cdr3_aa: CASRGTGQNTEAFF; cdr3_nt: TGTGCCAGCAGGGGAACAGGGCAGAACACTGAAGCTTTCTTT
j_call: TRBJ2-1; d_call: TRBD2; clone_size: NA; v_call: TRBV4-2; cdr3_aa: CASSQDSGGENNEQFF; cdr3_nt: TGTGCCAGCAGCCAGGATAGCGGGGGGGAGAACAATGAGCAGTTCTTC
j_call: TRBJ1-1; d_call: NA; clone_size: once; v_call: TRBV29-1; cdr3_aa: CSGSSVTSNTEAFF; cdr3_nt: TGCAGCGGGTCAAGTGTTACCAGTAACACTGAAGCTTTCTTT
j_call: TRBJ1-5; d_call: TRBD1; clone_size: once; v_call: TRBV19; cdr3_aa: CASQDRPYEPQHF; cdr3_nt: TGTGCCAGTCAGGACAGGCCTTACGAGCCCCAGCATTTT
j_call: TRBJ2-7; d_call: TRBD1; clone_size: once; v_call: TRBV5-1; cdr3_aa: CASSLDPGGYEQYF; cdr3_nt: TGCGCCAGCAGCTTGGATCCAGGGGGCTACGAGCAGTACTTC
j_call: TRBJ1-2; d_call: NA; clone_size: NA; v_call: TRBV6-5; cdr3_aa: CASRTPGLNYGYTF; cdr3_nt: TGTGCCAGCAGGACACCGGGACTAAACTATGGCTACACCTTC
j_call: TRBJ1-1; d_call: TRBD1; clone_size: NA; v_call: TRBV28; cdr3_aa: CASSLSQGANTEAFF; cdr3_nt: TGTGCCAGCAGTTTATCGCAGGGGGCCAACACTGAAGCTTTCTTT
j_call: TRBJ2-1; d_call: TRBD2; clone_size: few; v_call: TRBV20-1; cdr3_aa: CSASDTGGWNEQFF; cdr3_nt: TGCAGTGCTAGTGATACGGGGGGTTGGAATGAGCAGTTCTTC
j_call: TRBJ1-3; d_call: TRBD1; clone_size: NA; v_call: TRBV3-1/TRBV3-2; cdr3_aa: CASSGQGINTIYF; cdr3_nt: TGTGCCAGCAGCGGACAGGGTATAAACACCATATATTTT
j_call: TRBJ2-1; d_call: NA; clone_size: once; v_call: TRBV11-2; cdr3_aa: CASSLGGAGEQFF; cdr3_nt: TGTGCCAGCAGCTTAGGGGGTGCGGGTGAGCAGTTCTTC
j_call: TRBJ1-2; d_call: NA; clone_size: NA; v_call: TRBV6-5; cdr3_aa: CASTIGGTGYGYTF; cdr3_nt: TGTGCCAGCACTATTGGGGGGACGGGCTATGGCTACACCTTC
j_call: TRBJ2-1; d_call: TRBD2; clone_size: NA; v_call: TRBV5-4; cdr3_aa: CASTLAGEGEQFF; cdr3_nt: TGTGCCAGCACACTAGCGGGAGAGGGCGAGCAGTTCTTC
j_call: TRBJ1-3; d_call: TRBD1; clone_size: NA; v_call: TRBV7-9; cdr3_aa: CASSLSDRGLGNTIYF; cdr3_nt: TGTGCCAGCAGCTTAAGCGACAGGGGGCTTGGAAACACCATATATTTT
j_call: TRBJ2-1; d_call: TRBD2; clone_size: NA; v_call: TRBV27; cdr3_aa: CASSFSSGSRNEQFF; cdr3_nt: TGTGCCAGCAGTTTTTCAAGCGGGAGTAGGAATGAGCAGTTCTTC
j_call: TRBJ1-3; d_call: NA; clone_size: NA; v_call: TRBV5-5; cdr3_aa: CASSLVLQSSGNTIYF; cdr3_nt: TGTGCCAGCAGCTTGGTGTTACAAAGCTCTGGAAACACCATATATTTT
j_call: TRBJ1-2; d_call: TRBD1; clone_size: NA; v_call: TRBV30; cdr3_aa: CAWSVGIGTVNYGYTF; cdr3_nt: TGTGCCTGGAGTGTTGGAATCGGGACAGTTAACTATGGCTACACCTTC
j_call: TRBJ1-1; d_call: TRBD1; clone_size: NA; v_call: TRBV7-9; cdr3_aa: CASSTDRITEAFF; cdr3_nt: TGTGCCAGCAGCACGGACAGGATCACTGAAGCTTTCTTT
j_call: TRBJ2-1; d_call: TRBD1; clone_size: NA; v_call: TRBV19; cdr3_aa: CASNPGGLRNEQFF; cdr3_nt: TGTGCCAGTAATCCAGGGGGTCTGAGAAATGAGCAGTTCTTC
j_call: TRBJ2-3; d_call: TRBD2; clone_size: NA; v_call: TRBV6-2/TRBV6-3; cdr3_aa: CASSYGGELDTQYF; cdr3_nt: TGTGCCAGCAGTTACGGGGGGGAGTTGGATACGCAGTATTTT
j_call: TRBJ1-2; d_call: NA; clone_size: once; v_call: TRBV6-1; cdr3_aa: CASSEHKPYGYTF; cdr3_nt: TGTGCCAGCAGTGAACACAAACCCTATGGCTACACCTTC
j_call: TRBJ1-2; d_call: NA; clone_size: NA; v_call: TRBV29-1; cdr3_aa: CSVESTNYGYTF; cdr3_nt: TGCAGCGTTGAAAGCACTAACTATGGCTACACCTTC
j_call: TRBJ1-1; d_call: NA; clone_size: NA; v_call: TRBV25-1; cdr3_aa: CASSGPGGNTEAFF; cdr3_nt: TGTGCCAGCAGTGGCCCCGGGGGAAACACTGAAGCTTTCTTT
j_call: TRBJ1-1; d_call: NA; clone_size: NA; v_call: TRBV20-1; cdr3_aa: CSAPRPGEAFF; cdr3_nt: TGCAGTGCCCCTCGCCCGGGAGAAGCTTTCTTT
j_call: TRBJ2-1; d_call: NA; clone_size: NA; v_call: TRBV19; cdr3_aa: CASRRRGSGVVEQFF; cdr3_nt: TGTGCCAGTAGGCGCAGGGGGTCGGGGGTTGTTGAGCAGTTCTTC